Below are 25 T cell receptor beta chains sequenced from a single sample in a study of read filtering for tumor transcriptome and immune sequencing. The library was built from roughly 400 ng RNA with molecular barcoded adaptors for alpha/delta and beta/gamma chains. TCRdb used MiXCR to reprocess the reads, holding one entry per CDR3 protein. This table has tens of thousands of distinct CDR3 sequences, 20% to 25% appearing once. Sequenced: a population of CD138-negative cells sorted from bone marrow. These receptors all come from a donor aged 40 or over with multiple myeloma.

This clonotype came up many times. CDR3 coding DNA: TGCGCCAGCAGCTCAGGGCCTAGCTCCTACAATGAGCAGTTCTTC. It encodes CASSSGPSSYNEQFF. The V call is TRBV5-1, the J call TRBJ2-1, with a possible D match to TRBD1 (5 bases). Trimming shortened V by 3 bases and J by 0 bases, and 10 bases separated the two germline ends. Germline V gives CDR1 SGHRS, CDR2 YFSETQ. The CDR3 extends over 15 amino acids. Looking up the rest from reference TRBV5-1 and TRBJ2-1 gives the full variable domain: KAGVTQTPRYLIKTRGQQVTLSCSPISGHRSVSWYQQTPGQGLQFLFEYFSETQRNKGNFPGRFSGRQFSNSRSEMNVSTLELGDSALYLCASSSGPSSYNEQFFGPGTRLTVL.

This clonotype was counted at least ten times. The rearrangement uses TRBV19 and TRBJ2-2; D is unclear. Per germline, CDR1 LNHDA and CDR2 SQIVND (reference sequence). V was clipped by 1 base and J by 6 bases, with 9 bases between them. CDR3 length: 14 amino acids. This CDR3 reads CASSIATRSGELFF. CDR3 coding DNA: TGTGCCAGTAGTATAGCAACCCGGTCCGGGGAGCTGTTTTTT.

This clonotype was seen at least ten times. The CDR3 region has the DNA TGTGCCCCTGGAGCGGGGGGACAGGGGGACAGTCAGCCCCAGCATTTT. Its protein is CAPGAGGQGDSQPQHF. This sequence joins TRBV25-1 and TRBJ1-5; 11 bases are a match to TRBD1. Per germline, CDR1 MGHDK and CDR2 SYGVNS. V lost 11 bases to trimming and J lost 6 bases; unmatched junction nucleotides: 15. The CDR3 extends over 16 amino acids.

Note on this clonotype: This may be a read error: a much more frequent sequence differs by one nucleotide. This chain connects TRBV7-2 to TRBJ2-2, with D hard to call. The CDR3 is made up of 15 amino acids. Deletions cut 2 bases from V and 3 bases from J, with 10 bases between. CDR1 and CDR2 (germline): SGHTA, FQGNSA. The CDR3 spells CASSLRIGDTGELFF. CDR3 in DNA: TGTGCCAGCAGCTTAAGGATTGGGGACACCGGGGAGCTGTTTTTT.

This clonotype has ten or more counts. V and J are TRBV5-1 and TRBJ1-4; 7 positions match TRBD1. Trimming at V came to 4 bases and at J to 3 bases, leaving 6 bases not matched to a gene. The CDR3 loop spans 15 amino acids. Germline CDR1 reads SGHRS; CDR2 reads YFSETQ. In DNA form, the CDR3 reads TGCGCCAGCAGCCCATCACAGGGGCCTAATGAAAAACTGTTTTTT. It codes for CASSPSQGPNEKLFF.

This clonotype has a count of ten or more. The CDR3 region is CASSPSGGRNEQFF. DNA for the CDR3: TGTGCCAGCAGCCCTAGCGGGGGTAGAAATGAGCAGTTCTTC. This rearrangement joins TRBV5-5 to TRBJ2-1, with TRBD2 matching 10 bases. The CDR3 sequence is 14 residues long. Trimming removed 4 bases from V and 7 bases from J; junction bases left unmatched: 5. Germline CDR1 is SGHKS and CDR2 is YYEKEE (reference sequence).

This clonotype occurred many times. The chain couples TRBV4-2 to TRBJ2-1; the match to TRBD2 covers 10 bases. V dropped 3 bases and J dropped 7; count of bases not matched to a gene: 3. Per germline, CDR1 LGHNA and CDR2 YNFKEQ. This CDR3 is built from 14 residues. CDR3 region: CASSQTSGLNEQFF. The DNA for the CDR3 is TGTGCCAGCAGCCAGACTAGCGGGCTAAATGAGCAGTTCTTC.

This chain uses TRBV27 with TRBJ2-7, with D possibly TRBD1 on 7 matching bases. V lost 2 bases, J lost 3 bases, and 11 bases lay in between. The CDR3 has 14 residues. Per the germline V gene, CDR1 is MNHEY and CDR2 is SMNVEV (reference sequence). The CDR3, as DNA: TGTGCCAGCAGTTTACAGGGGGGAAACTACGAGCAGTACTTC. It specifies CASSLQGGNYEQYF.

In its sample, this clonotype was seen many times. This rearrangement joins TRBV12-3 or TRBV12-4 to TRBJ2-4; weak D call: TRBD1 (6 bases). There are 16 residues in the CDR3. V lost 6 bases and J lost 0, with 15 bases in between. The DNA of the CDR3 is TGTGCCAGCAGCCCCGACAGGTCTCTAGCCAAAAACATTCAGTACTTC. Protein sequence: CASSPDRSLAKNIQYF.

The chain joins TRBV11-2 to TRBJ2-3; the D gene is possibly TRBD2 (7 bases). The V gene's germline CDR1 is SGHAT and CDR2 FQNNGV. CDR3 length equals 19 residues. The V gene lost 2 bases and the J gene lost 4 bases, with 25 bases spanning the gap. The CDR3: CASSLLGGIVGGPADTQYF. The CDR3 nucleotides read TGTGCCAGCAGCTTATTAGGAGGGATAGTGGGGGGGCCTGCAGATACGCAGTATTTT.

On this clonotype itself: The CDR3 does not end in the conserved phenylalanine or tryptophan, so this is likely a read error. V usage is TRBV5-1 and J usage is TRBJ1-1; D is unclear. Looked up from germline, CDR1 is SGHRS and CDR2 is YFSETQ. This CDR3 comprises 13 residues. V gave up 0 bases and J gave up 1 base, with 4 bases separating them. CDR3 sequence: CASSLEGNTEAFL. The CDR3 DNA is TGCGCCAGCAGCTTGGAGGGGAACACTGAAGCTTTCCTT.

This clonotype was seen many times. The J gene is TRBJ2-5, the V gene TRBV20-1; 10 positions agree with TRBD2. Looked up from germline, CDR1 is DFQATT and CDR2 is SNEGSKA (reference sequence). With 0 bases clipped from V and 4 bases from J, the junction kept 8 bases outside the gene matches. CDR3 length equals 16 residues. CDR3: CSARDPSGGASETQYF. In DNA, the CDR3 is TGCAGTGCTAGAGATCCGAGCGGGGGGGCCTCAGAGACCCAGTACTTC.

This clonotype was observed a handful of times. The chain uses TRBV4-1 and TRBJ1-5; unclear D gene. The CDR3 has 15 amino acids. V was shortened by 0 bases and J by 9 bases, with 15 bases between the two germline ends. Germline-derived CDR1 and CDR2 are MGHRA and YSYEKL. CDR3 DNA sequence: TGCGCCAGCAGCCAAGATGACCTCCCAGCCCGGCCCCAGCATTTT. It yields the protein CASSQDDLPARPQHF.

In its sample, this clonotype was seen many times. The chain links TRBV7-9 to TRBJ2-3, with TRBD1 matching 8 bases. There are 15 residues in the CDR3. After removal of 4 bases from V and 2 bases from J, the junction contained 5 bases not matched to a gene. Looked up from germline, CDR1 is SEHNR and CDR2 is FQNEAQ (reference sequence). The CDR3 sequence: CASSWGTGNTDTQYF. The CDR3 DNA reads TGTGCCAGCAGCTGGGGGACAGGAAACACAGATACGCAGTATTTT.

This clonotype was detected ten times or more. The conserved phenylalanine or tryptophan is not found at the CDR3 terminus, so this likely reflects a read error. The chain uses TRBV28 and TRBJ2-3; D tentatively fits TRBD1 or TRBD2 (5 bases each). The CDR3 extends over 14 amino acids. Trimming took off 2 bases at V and 2 bases at J, with 8 bases between the two ends. The germline V gene has CDR1 MDHEN and CDR2 SYDVKM. The CDR3 DNA is TGTGCCAGCAGTTTAAGAGGGGTCACAGATACGCAGTATTCT. Translation: CASSLRGVTDTQYS.

This clonotype appeared once. The chain uses TRBV4-1 and TRBJ2-3, with 7 nucleotides matching TRBD2. The CDR3 extends over 15 amino acids. V was pared by 4 bases and J by 5 bases, with 9 bases of the junction left unmatched. Germline V gene lookup returns CDR1 MGHRA and CDR2 YSYEKL. This CDR3 is CASSPRAGVGDTQYF. The CDR3 DNA is TGCGCCAGCAGCCCGAGGGCGGGAGTAGGAGATACGCAGTATTTT.

The table lists this clonotype with a count of one. A read error may account for a junction end that differs from germline. The rearrangement links TRBV12-3 or TRBV12-4 to TRBJ1-4; the D gene is possibly TRBD1 (5 bases). The CDR3 is made up of 20 amino acids. The CDR3 reads CAGSLASTLSSGPSNEKLFF. The CDR3 DNA is TGTGCCGGCAGTTTAGCGTCCACCTTATCGTCGGGGCCTTCTAATGAAAAACTGTTTTTT.

The chain combines TRBV5-6 with TRBJ2-5; 12 nucleotides match TRBD2. Unmatched junction bases numbered 11, after V lost 7 bases and J lost 7 bases. Looked up from germline, CDR1 is SGHDT and CDR2 is YYEEEE. The CDR3 loop spans 15 amino acids. CDR3 in amino acids: CASGSLAGGFGTQYF. CDR3 in DNA: TGTGCCAGCGGGTCCCTAGCGGGGGGGTTCGGGACCCAGTACTTC.

At least ten counts were recorded for this clonotype. The chain recombines TRBV2 with TRBJ2-1; tentatively, D is TRBD1 or TRBD2 (5 bases each). The ends were cut back, 1 base at V and 0 bases at J, with 10 bases in the middle. Germline V lookup: CDR1 SNHLY, CDR2 FYNNEI. This CDR3 has 16 residues. The CDR3 sequence is CASSEVRGFSYNEQFF. CDR3 coding DNA: TGTGCCAGCAGTGAAGTGAGGGGATTCTCCTACAATGAGCAGTTCTTC.

A note on this clonotype: A much larger clone differs by one base, so this may be a read error. The CDR3 carries no conserved terminal phenylalanine or tryptophan, so it likely arises from a read error. The chain employs TRBV29-1 and TRBJ1-4; 8 positions match TRBD1. Trimming removed 6 bases from V and 8 bases from J; junction bases left unmatched: 20. The CDR3 is 17 residues long. Germline lookup yields CDR1 SQVTM and CDR2 ANQGSEA. The CDR3, as DNA: TGCAGCGTCCGAGACAGGGGAGGGGATCTTTCGGAGGAAAAACTGTTTTCT. Protein: CSVRDRGGDLSEEKLFS.

The J gene is TRBJ1-1, the V gene TRBV19; D is possibly TRBD1 (5 bases). The CDR3 runs to 13 residues. Trimming removed 3 bases from V and 8 bases from J, with 13 bases in between. Germline-derived CDR1 and CDR2 are LNHDA and SQIVND (reference sequence). CDR3 sequence: CASSIGGGAEAFF. In nucleotides, the CDR3 is TGTGCCAGTAGTATCGGGGGTGGGGCGGAAGCTTTCTTT.

Many counts were recorded for this clonotype. This rearrangement joins TRBV18 to TRBJ1-6; 7 bases agree with TRBD1. The CDR3 length is 18 residues. Germline values: CDR1 KGHSH, CDR2 LQKENI. With 0 bases clipped from V and 0 bases from J, the junction kept 5 bases outside the gene matches. Here the CDR3 reads CASSPPTGEDSYNSPLHF. The CDR3 DNA reads TGTGCCAGCTCACCACCCACAGGGGAAGACTCCTATAATTCACCCCTCCACTTT.

This clonotype appeared many times. The J gene is TRBJ1-3, the V gene TRBV4-1, with unresolved D. The germline V gene has CDR1 MGHRA and CDR2 YSYEKL. The CDR3 contains 14 residues. The V gene lost 1 base and the J gene lost 4 bases, with 8 bases spanning the gap. In nucleotides, the CDR3 is TGCGCCAGCAGCCAAGGGGAACGAGGAAACACCATATATTTT. Amino acid sequence: CASSQGERGNTIYF.

The V and J genes are TRBV7-8 and TRBJ1-1, with D possibly matching TRBD1 (5 bases). V lost 2 bases and J lost 7, with 11 bases in between. This CDR3 spans 13 amino acids. Germline CDR1 is SGHVS and CDR2 is FQNEAQ. The CDR3 DNA sequence: TGTGCCAGCAGCTTAAGGAGGGGCGTTGAAGCTTTCTTT. This codes for CASSLRRGVEAFF.

This chain uses TRBV7-2 with TRBJ1-1; D ambiguous. Germline V gene data show CDR1 as SGHTA and CDR2 as FQGNSA. Trimming pared 0 bases from V and 11 bases from J, leaving 13 bases between. This CDR3 spans 13 amino acids. CDR3 amino acids: CASSLARVREAFF. The CDR3 DNA follows: TGTGCCAGCAGCTTAGCAAGGGTGAGGGAGGCTTTCTTT.